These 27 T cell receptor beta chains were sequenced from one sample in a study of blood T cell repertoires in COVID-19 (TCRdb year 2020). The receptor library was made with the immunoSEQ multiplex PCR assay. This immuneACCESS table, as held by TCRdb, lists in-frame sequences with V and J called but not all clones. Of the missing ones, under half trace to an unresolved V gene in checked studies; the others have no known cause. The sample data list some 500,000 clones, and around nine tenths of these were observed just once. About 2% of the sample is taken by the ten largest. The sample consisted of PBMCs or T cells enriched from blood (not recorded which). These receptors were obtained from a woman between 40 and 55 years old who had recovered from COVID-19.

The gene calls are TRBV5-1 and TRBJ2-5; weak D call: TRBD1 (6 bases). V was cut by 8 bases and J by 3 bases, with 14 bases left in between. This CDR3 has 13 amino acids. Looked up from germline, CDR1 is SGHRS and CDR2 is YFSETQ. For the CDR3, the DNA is TGCGCCAGTAAACAGGGCTCCGAAGAGACCCAGTACTTC. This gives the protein CASKQGSEETQYF.

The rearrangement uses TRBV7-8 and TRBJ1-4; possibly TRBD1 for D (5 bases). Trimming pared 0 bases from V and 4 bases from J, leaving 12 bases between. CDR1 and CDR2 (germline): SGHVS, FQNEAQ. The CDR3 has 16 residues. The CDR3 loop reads CASSLAGVSFNEKLFF. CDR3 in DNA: TGTGCCAGCAGCTTAGCAGGGGTCTCCTTTAATGAAAAACTGTTTTTT.

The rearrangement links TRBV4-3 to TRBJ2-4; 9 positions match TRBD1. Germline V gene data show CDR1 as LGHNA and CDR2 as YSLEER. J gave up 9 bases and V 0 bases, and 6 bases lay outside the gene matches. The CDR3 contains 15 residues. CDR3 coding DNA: TGCGCCAGCAGCCAAGAGGGGACAGGGACGAGCATTCAGTACTTC. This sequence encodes CASSQEGTGTSIQYF.

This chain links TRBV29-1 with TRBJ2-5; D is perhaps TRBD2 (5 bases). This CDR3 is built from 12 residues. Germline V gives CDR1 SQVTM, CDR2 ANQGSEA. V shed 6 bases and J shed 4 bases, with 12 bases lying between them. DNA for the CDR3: TGCAGCGTAGGACGCGCGGGAGAGACCCAGTACTTC. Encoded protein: CSVGRAGETQYF.

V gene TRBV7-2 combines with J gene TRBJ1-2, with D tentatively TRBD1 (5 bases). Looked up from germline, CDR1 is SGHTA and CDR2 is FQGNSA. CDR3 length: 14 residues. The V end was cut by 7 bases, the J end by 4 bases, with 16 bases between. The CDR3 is CASTSQGLSYGYTF. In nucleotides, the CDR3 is TGTGCCAGCACCTCCCAGGGCTTGAGCTATGGCTACACCTTC.

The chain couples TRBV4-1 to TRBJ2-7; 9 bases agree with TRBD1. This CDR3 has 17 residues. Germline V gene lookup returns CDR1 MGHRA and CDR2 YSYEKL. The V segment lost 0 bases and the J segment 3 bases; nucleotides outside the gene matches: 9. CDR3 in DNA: TGCGCCAGCAGCCAAGATAGGCGGACAGGGGCGCGCTACGAGCAGTACTTC. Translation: CASSQDRRTGARYEQYF.

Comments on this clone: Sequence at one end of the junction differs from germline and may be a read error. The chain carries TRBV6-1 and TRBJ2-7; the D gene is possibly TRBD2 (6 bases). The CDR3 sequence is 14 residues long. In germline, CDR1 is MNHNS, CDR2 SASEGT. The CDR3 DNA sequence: TGTGCCAGCAGCGAAGGAGGACTAACCTACGAGCAGTACTTC. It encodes CASSEGGLTYEQYF.

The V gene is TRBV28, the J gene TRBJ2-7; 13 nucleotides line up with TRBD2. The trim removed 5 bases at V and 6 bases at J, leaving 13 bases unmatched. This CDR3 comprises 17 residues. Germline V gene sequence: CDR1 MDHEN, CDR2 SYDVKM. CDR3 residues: CASSLPGLAGLSSEQYF. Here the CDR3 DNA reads TGTGCCAGCAGTCTGCCGGGACTAGCGGGATTGTCGAGCGAGCAGTACTTC. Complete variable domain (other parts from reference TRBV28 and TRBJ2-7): DVKVTQSSRYLVKRTGEKVFLECVQDMDHENMFWYRQDPGLGLRLIYFSYDVKMKEKGDIPEGYSVSREKKERFSLILESASTNQTSMYLCASSLPGLAGLSSEQYFGPGTRLTVT.

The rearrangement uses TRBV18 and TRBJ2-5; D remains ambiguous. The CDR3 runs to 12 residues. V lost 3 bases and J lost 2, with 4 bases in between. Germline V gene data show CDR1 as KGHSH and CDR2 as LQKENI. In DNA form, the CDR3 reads TGTGCCAGCTCACCTTCTCAAGAGACCCAGTACTTC. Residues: CASSPSQETQYF.

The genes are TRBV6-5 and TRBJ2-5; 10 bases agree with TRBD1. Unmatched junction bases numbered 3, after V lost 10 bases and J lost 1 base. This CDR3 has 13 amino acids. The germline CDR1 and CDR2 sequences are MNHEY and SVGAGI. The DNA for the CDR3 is TGTGCCACTCGGACAGGGGGCCAAGAGACCCAGTACTTC. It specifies CATRTGGQETQYF.

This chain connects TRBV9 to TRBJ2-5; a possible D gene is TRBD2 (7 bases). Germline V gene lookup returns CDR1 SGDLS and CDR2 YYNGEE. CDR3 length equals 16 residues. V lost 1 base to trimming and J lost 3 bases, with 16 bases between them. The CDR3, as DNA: TGTGCCAGCAGCGTAAGGGGGGCGGGAGAAGAAGAGACCCAGTACTTC. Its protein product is CASSVRGAGEEETQYF.

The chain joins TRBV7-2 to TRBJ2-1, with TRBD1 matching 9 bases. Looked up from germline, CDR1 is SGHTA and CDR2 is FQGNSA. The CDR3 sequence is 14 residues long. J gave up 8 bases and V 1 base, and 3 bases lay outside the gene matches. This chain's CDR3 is CASSLGTGVDEQFF. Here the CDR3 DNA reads TGTGCCAGCAGCTTAGGGACAGGGGTCGATGAGCAGTTCTTC.

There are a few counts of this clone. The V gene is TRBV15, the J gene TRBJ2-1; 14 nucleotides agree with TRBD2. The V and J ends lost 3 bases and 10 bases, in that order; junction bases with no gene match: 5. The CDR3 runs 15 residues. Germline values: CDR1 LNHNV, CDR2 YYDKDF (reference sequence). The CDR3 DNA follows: TGTGCCACCAGCAGGGGGACTAGCGGGAGTAAGGAGCAGTTCTTC. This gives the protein CATSRGTSGSKEQFF.

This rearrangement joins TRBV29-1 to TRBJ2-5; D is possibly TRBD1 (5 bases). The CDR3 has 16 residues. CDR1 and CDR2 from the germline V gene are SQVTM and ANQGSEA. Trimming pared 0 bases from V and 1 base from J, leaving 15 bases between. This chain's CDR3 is CSVEDFAGFVQETQYF. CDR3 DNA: TGCAGCGTTGAAGATTTTGCAGGGTTCGTCCAAGAGACCCAGTACTTC.

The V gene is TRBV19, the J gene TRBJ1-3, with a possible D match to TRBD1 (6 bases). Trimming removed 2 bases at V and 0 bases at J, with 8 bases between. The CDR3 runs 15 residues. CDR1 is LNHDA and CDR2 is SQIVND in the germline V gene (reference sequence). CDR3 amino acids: CASSIRGSSGNTIYF. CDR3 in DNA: TGTGCCAGTAGTATAAGGGGGTCCTCTGGAAACACCATATATTTT.

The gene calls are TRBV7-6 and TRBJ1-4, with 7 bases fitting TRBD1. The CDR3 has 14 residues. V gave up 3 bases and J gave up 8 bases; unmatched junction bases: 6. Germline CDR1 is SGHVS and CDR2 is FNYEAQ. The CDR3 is CASSFRQGNEKLFF. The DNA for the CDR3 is TGTGCCAGCAGCTTTAGACAGGGCAACGAAAAACTGTTTTTT.

In nucleotides, the CDR3 is TGTGCCAGCTCACCCACAGGGTTCGGTGGCTACACCTTC. Translating it yields CASSPTGFGGYTF. V and J are TRBV18 and TRBJ1-2; weak D call: TRBD1 (6 bases). The length of the CDR3 is 13 residues. With 3 bases removed from V and 7 bases from J, the gap between germline ends came to 12 bases. Germline V gives CDR1 KGHSH, CDR2 LQKENI. The whole variable domain, remainder taken from reference TRBV18 and TRBJ1-2, is NAGVMQNPRHLVRRRGQEARLRCSPMKGHSHVYWYRQLPEEGLKFMVYLQKENIIDESGMPKERFSAEFPKEGPSILRIQQVVRGDSAAYFCASSPTGFGGYTFGSGTRLTVV.

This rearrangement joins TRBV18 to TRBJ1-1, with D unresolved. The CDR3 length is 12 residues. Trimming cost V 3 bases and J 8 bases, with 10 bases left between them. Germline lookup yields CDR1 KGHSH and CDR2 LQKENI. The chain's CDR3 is CASSPLSKEAFF. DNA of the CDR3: TGTGCCAGCTCACCTCTTAGTAAGGAAGCTTTCTTT.

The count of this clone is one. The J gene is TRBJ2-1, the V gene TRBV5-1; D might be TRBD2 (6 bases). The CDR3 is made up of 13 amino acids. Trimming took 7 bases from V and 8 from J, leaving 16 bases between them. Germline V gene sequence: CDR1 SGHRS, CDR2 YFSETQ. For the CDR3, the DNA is TGCGCCAGCGGGGTGGCCGGAGGGGATGAGCAGTTCTTC. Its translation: CASGVAGGDEQFF.

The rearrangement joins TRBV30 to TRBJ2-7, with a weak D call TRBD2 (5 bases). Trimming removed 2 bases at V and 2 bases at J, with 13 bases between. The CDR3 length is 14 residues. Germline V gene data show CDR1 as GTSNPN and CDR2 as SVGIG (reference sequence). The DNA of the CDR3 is TGTGCCTGGAGTAGGTGGGAGCTTCCCTACGAGCAGTACTTC. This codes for CAWSRWELPYEQYF.

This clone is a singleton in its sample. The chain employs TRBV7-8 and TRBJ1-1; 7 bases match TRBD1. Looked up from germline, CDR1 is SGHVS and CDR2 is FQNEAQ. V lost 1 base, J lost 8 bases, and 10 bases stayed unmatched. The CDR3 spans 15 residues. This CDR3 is CASSLEPGGRGEAFF. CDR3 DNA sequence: TGTGCCAGCAGCTTAGAACCAGGGGGTCGCGGGGAAGCTTTCTTT.

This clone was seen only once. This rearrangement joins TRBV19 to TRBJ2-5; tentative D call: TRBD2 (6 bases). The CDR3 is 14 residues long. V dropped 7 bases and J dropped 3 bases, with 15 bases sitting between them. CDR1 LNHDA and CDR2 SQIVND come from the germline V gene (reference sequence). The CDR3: CASTEGGLKETQYF. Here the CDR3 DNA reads TGTGCCAGTACGGAGGGAGGCCTGAAAGAGACCCAGTACTTC.

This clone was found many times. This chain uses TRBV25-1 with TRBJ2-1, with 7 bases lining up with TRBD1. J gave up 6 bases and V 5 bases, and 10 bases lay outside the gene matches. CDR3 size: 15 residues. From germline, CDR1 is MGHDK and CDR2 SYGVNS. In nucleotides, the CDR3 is TGTGCCAGCAGTACCCCGGGACAGAACCCCAATGAGCAGTTCTTC. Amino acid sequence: CASSTPGQNPNEQFF.

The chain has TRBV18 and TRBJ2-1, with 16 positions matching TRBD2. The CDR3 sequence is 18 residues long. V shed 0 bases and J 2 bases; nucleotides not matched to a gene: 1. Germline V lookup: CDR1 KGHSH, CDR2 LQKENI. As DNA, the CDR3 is TGTGCCAGCTCACCACCGGGACTAGCGGGAGGGCCCTACAATGAGCAGTTCTTC. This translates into CASSPPGLAGGPYNEQFF.

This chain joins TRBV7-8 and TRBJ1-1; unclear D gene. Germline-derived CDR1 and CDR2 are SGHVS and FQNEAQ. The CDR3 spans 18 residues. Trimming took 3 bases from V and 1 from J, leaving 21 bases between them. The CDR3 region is CASSFTYTWRDTNTEAFF. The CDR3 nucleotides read TGTGCCAGCAGCTTCACGTACACTTGGAGGGATACGAACACTGAAGCTTTCTTT.

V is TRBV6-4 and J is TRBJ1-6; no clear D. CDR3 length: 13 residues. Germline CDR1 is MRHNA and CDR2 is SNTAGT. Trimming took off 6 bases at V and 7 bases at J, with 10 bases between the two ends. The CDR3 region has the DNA TGTGCCAGCAGCCAGGCGAACAATTCACCCCTCCACTTT. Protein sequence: CASSQANNSPLHF.

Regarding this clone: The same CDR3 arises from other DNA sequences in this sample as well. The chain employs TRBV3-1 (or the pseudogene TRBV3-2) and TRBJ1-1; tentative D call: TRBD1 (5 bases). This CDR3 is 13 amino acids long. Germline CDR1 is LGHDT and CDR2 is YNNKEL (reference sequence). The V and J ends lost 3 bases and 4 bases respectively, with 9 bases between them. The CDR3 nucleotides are TGTGCCAGCAGCCAGGGGGGAGGCACTGAAGCTTTCTTT. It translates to CASSQGGGTEAFF.